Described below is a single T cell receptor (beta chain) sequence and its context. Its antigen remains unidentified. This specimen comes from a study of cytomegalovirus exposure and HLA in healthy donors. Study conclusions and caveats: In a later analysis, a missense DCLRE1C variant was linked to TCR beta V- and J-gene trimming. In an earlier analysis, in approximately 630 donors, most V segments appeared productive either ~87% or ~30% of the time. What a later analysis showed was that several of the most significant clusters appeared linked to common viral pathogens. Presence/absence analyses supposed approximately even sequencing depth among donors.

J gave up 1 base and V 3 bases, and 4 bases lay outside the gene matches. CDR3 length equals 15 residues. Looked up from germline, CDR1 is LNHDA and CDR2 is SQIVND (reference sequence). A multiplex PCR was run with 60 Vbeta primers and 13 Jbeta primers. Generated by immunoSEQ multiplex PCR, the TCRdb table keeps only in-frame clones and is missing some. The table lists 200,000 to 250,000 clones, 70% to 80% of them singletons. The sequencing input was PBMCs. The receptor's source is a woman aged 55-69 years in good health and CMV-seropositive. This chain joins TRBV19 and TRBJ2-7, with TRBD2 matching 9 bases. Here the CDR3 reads CASSMFSGGSYEQYF. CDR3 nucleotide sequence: TGTGCCAGTAGTATGTTTAGCGGGGGTTCCTACGAGCAGTACTTC.